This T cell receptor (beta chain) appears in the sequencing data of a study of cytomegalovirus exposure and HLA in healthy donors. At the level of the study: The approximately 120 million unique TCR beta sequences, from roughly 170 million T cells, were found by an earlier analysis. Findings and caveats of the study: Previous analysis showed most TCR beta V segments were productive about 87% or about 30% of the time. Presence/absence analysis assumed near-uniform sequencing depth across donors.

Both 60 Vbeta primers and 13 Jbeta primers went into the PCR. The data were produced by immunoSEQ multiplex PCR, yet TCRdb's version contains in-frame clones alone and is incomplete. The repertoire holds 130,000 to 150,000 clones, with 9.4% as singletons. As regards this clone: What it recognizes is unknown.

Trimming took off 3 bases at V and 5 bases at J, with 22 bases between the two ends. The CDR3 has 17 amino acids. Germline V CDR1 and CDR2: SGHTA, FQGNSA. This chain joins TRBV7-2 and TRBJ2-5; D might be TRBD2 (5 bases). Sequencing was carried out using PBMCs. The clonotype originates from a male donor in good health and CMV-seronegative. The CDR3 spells CASSFLGGRSPGETQYF. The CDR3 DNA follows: TGTGCCAGCAGCTTTTTGGGCGGGCGTTCTCCGGGGGAGACCCAGTACTTC.